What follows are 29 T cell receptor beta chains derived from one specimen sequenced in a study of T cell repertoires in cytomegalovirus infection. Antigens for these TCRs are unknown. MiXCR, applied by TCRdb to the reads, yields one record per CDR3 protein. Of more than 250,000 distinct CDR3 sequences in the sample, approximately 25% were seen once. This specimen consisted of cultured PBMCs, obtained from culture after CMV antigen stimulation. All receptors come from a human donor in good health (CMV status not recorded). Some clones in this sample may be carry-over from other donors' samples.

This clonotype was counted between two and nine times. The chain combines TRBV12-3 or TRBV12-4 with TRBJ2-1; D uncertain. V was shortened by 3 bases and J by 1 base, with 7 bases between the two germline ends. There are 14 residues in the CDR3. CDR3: CASSLHGSYNEQFF. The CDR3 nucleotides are TGTGCCAGCAGTTTGCATGGGTCCTACAATGAGCAGTTCTTC.

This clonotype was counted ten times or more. The CDR3 bases are TGTGCCAGCAGTCCCAATCCCCTCTATGGCTACACCTTC. Its protein product is CASSPNPLYGYTF. The gene calls are TRBV6-1 and TRBJ1-2; no clear D. Germline V CDR1 and CDR2: MNHNS, SASEGT. With 5 bases removed from V and 4 bases from J, the gap between germline ends came to 11 bases. The CDR3 contains 13 residues.

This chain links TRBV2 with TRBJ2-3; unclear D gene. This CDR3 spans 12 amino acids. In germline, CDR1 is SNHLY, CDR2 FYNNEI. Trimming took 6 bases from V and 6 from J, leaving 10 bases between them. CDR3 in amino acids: CASSAREDTQYF. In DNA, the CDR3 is TGTGCCAGCAGCGCCCGAGAGGATACGCAGTATTTT.

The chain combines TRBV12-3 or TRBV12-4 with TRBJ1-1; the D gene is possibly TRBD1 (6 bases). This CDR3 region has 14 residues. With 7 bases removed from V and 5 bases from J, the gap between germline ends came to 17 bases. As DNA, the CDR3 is TGTGCCAGCACCCTAGGGGGGGGCTGGACTGAAGCTTTCTTT. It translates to CASTLGGGWTEAFF.

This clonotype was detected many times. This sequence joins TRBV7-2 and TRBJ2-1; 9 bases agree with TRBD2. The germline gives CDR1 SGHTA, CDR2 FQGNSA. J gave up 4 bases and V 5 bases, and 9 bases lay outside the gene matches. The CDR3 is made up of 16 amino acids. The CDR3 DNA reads TGTGCCAGCAGCGGGTTAGCGGGAGTTTCTTACAATGAGCAGTTCTTC. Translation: CASSGLAGVSYNEQFF.

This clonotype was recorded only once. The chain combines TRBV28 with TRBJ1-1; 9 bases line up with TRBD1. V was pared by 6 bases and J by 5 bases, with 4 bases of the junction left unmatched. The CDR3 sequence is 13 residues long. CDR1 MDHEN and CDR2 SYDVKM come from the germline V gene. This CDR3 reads CASRTGGRTEAFF. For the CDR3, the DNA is TGTGCCAGCAGAACAGGGGGCCGGACTGAAGCTTTCTTT.

CDR3 nucleotides: TGTGCCAGCAGCTTGGCCCACAGGGACCCTCTCTACGAGCAGTACTTC. Amino acids: CASSLAHRDPLYEQYF. V gene TRBV5-6 combines with J gene TRBJ2-7; D possibly corresponds to TRBD1 (6 bases). V lost 0 bases and J 3 bases, leaving 16 bases between the germline ends. The CDR3 has 16 amino acids. Germline CDR1 and CDR2: SGHDT and YYEEEE.

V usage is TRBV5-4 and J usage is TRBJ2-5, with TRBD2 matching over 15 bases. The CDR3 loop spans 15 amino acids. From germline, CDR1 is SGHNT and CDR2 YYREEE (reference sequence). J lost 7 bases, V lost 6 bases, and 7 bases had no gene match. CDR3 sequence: CASTRTSGREGTQYF. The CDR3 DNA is TGTGCCAGCACCCGGACTAGCGGGAGGGAAGGGACCCAGTACTTC.

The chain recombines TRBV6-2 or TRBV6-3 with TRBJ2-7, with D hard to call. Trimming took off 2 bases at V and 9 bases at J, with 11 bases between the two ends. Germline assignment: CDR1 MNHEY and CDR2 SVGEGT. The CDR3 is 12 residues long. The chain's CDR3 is CASSYLNFPQYV. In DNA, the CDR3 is TGTGCCAGCAGTTACCTTAACTTTCCGCAGTACGTC.

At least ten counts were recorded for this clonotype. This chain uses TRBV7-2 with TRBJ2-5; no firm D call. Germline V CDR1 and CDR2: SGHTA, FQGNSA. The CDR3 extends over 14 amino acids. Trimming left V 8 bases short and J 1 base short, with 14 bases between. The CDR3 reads CASATGRLQETQYF. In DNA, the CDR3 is TGTGCCAGCGCAACCGGGCGGCTCCAAGAGACCCAGTACTTC. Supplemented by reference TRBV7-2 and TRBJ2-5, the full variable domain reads GAGVSQSPSNKVTEKGKDVELRCDPISGHTALYWYRQSLGQGLEFLIYFQGNSAPDKSGLPSDRFSAERTGGSVSTLTIQRTQQEDSAVYLCASATGRLQETQYFGPGTRLLVL.

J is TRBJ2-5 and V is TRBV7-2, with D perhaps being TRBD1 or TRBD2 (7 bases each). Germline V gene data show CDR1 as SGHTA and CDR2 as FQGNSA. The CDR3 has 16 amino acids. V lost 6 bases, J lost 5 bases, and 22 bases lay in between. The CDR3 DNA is TGTGCCAGCAGTCTTTCGGCGGGAGTCAGGGGGGAGACCCAGTACTTC. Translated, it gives CASSLSAGVRGETQYF.

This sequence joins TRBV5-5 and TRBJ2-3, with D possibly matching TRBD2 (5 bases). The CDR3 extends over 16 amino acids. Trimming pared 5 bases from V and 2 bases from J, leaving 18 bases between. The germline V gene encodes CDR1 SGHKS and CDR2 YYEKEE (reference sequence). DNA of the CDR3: TGTGCCAGCAGGTTGAACCCTAGCCTCATCACAGATACGCAGTATTTT. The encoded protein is CASRLNPSLITDTQYF.

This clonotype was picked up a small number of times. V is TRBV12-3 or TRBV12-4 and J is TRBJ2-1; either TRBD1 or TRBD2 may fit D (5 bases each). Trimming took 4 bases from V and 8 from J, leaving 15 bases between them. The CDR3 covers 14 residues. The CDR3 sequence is CASSWRYRGHEQFF. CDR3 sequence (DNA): TGTGCCAGCAGTTGGAGGTATCGGGGCCATGAGCAGTTCTTC.

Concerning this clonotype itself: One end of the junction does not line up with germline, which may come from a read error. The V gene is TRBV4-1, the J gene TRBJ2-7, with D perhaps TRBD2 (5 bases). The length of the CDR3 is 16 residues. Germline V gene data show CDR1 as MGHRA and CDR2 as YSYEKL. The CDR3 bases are TGCGCCACCAGCCAAGAGGGCAGCCTCGGGTCCTACGAGCAGTACTTC. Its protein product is CATSQEGSLGSYEQYF.

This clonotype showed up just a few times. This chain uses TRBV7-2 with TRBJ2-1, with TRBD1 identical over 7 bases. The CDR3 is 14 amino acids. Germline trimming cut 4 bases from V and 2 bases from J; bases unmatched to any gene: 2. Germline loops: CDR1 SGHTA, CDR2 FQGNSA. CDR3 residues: CASSYGTAYNEQFF. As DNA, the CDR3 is TGTGCCAGCAGCTACGGGACAGCCTACAATGAGCAGTTCTTC.

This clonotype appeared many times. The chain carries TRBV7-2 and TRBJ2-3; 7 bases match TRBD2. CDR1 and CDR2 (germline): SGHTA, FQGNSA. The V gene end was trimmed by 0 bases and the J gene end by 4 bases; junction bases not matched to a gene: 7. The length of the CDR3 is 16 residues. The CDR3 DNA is TGTGCCAGCAGCTTAGCGAGGACTAGTTTCGCAGATACGCAGTATTTT. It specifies CASSLARTSFADTQYF.

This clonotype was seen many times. The CDR3 region has the DNA TGTGCCACCCGGGACCCTCGTCAGCCCGGGGAGCTGTTTTTT. It translates to CATRDPRQPGELFF. This chain joins TRBV7-2 and TRBJ2-2; either TRBD1 or TRBD2 may fit D (5 bases each). V was shortened by 10 bases and J by 6 bases, with 18 bases between the two germline ends. Germline-derived CDR1 and CDR2 are SGHTA and FQGNSA. The CDR3 has 14 residues.

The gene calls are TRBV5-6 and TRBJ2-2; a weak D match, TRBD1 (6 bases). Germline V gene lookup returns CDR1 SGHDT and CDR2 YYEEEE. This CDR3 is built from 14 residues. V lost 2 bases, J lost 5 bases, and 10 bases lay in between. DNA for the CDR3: TGTGCCAGCAGCTTATTACAGGGAACCGGGGAGCTGTTTTTT. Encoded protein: CASSLLQGTGELFF.

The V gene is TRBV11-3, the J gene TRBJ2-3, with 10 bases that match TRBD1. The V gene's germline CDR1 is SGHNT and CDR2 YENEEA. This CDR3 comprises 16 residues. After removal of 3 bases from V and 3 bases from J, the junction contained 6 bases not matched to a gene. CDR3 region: CASSFDRGLRTDTQYF. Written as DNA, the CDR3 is TGTGCCAGCAGCTTCGACAGGGGGCTGAGGACAGATACGCAGTATTTT.

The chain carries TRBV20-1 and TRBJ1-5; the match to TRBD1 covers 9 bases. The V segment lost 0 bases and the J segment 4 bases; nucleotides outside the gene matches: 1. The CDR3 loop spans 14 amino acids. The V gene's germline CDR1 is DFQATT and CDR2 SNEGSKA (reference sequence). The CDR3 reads CSAREGTGNQPQHF. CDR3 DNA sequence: TGCAGTGCTAGAGAGGGGACAGGGAATCAGCCCCAGCATTTT.

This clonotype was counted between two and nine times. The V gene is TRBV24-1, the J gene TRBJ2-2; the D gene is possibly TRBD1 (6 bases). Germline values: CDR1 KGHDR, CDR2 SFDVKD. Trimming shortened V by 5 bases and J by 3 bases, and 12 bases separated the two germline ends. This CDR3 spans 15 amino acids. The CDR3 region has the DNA TGTGCCACCAGTGCCAGGACAGCTTACACCGGGGAGCTGTTTTTT. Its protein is CATSARTAYTGELFF.

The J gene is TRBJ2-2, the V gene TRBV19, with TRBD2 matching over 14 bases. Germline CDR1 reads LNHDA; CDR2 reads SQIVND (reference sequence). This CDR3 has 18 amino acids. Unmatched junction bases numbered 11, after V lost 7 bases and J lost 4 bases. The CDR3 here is CASTPGLAGGFGTGELFF. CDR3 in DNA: TGTGCCAGTACCCCCGGACTAGCGGGAGGTTTCGGCACCGGGGAGCTGTTTTTT.

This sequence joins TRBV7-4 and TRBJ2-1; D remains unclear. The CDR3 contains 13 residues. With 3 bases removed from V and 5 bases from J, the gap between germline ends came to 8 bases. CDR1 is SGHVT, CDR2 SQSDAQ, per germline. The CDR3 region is CASSFQVHNEQFF. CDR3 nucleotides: TGTGCCAGCAGCTTTCAGGTTCACAATGAGCAGTTCTTC.

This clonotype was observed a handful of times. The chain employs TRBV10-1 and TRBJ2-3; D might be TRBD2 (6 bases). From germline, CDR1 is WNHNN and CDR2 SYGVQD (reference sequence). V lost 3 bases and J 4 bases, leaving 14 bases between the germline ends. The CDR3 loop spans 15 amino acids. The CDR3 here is CASSDAVGGADTQYF. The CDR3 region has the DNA TGCGCCAGCAGTGATGCTGTGGGGGGTGCAGATACGCAGTATTTT.

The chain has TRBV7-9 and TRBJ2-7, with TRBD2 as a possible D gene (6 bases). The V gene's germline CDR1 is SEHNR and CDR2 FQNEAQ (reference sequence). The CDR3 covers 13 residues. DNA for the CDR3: TGTGCTGCGGGGCGGGGAAGTAGGGGCGAGCAGTACTTC. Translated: CAAGRGSRGEQYF.

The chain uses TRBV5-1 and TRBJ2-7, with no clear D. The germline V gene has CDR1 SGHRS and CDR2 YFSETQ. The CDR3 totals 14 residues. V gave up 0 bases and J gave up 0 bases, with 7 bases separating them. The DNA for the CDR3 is TGCGCCAGCAGCTTGGATGGGGACTCCTACGAGCAGTACTTC. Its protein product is CASSLDGDSYEQYF.

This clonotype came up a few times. The CDR3 sequence: CASSYATQGRNTEAFF. In nucleotides, the CDR3 is TGTGCCAGCAGTTACGCAACCCAGGGGAGAAACACTGAAGCTTTCTTT. This chain connects TRBV6-5 to TRBJ1-1; D possibly corresponds to TRBD1 (6 bases). V was shortened by 2 bases and J by 2 bases, with 15 bases between the two germline ends. Germline V gene data show CDR1 as MNHEY and CDR2 as SVGAGI. The CDR3 has 16 residues.

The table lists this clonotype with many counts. The CDR3 DNA reads TGTGCCAGCAGCGTAGGGGTTCACACAGATACGCAGTATTTT. It encodes CASSVGVHTDTQYF. The chain uses TRBV9 and TRBJ2-3; D remains unclear. The germline V and J ends were trimmed by 0 bases and 2 bases, with 7 bases remaining between them. Germline V gives CDR1 SGDLS, CDR2 YYNGEE. The CDR3 length is 14 residues. The full variable domain, completed using reference TRBV9 and TRBJ2-3, is DSGVTQTPKHLITATGQRVTLRCSPRSGDLSVYWYQQSLDQGLQFLIQYYNGEERAKGNILERFSAQQFPDLHSELNLSSLELGDSALYFCASSVGVHTDTQYFGPGTRLTVL.

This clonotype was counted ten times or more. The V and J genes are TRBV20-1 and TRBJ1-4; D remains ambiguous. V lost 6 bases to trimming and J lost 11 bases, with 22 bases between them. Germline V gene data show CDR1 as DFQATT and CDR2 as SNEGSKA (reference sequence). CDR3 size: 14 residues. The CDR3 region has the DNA TGCAGTGCCCAGAAGGGCCCGGAAGGTTGGAAACTGTTTTTT. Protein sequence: CSAQKGPEGWKLFF.